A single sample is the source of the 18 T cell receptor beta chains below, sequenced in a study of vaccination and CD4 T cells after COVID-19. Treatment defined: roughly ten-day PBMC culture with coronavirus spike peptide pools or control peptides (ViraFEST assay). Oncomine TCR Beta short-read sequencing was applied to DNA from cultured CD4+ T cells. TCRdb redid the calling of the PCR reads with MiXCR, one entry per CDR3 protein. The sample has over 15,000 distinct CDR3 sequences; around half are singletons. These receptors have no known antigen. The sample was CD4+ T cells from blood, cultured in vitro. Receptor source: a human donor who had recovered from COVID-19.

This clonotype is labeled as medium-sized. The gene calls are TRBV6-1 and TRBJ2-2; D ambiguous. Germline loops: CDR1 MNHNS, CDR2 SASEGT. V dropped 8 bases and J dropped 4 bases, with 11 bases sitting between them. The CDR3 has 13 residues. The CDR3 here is CASLVSATGELFF. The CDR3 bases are TGTGCCAGCCTCGTGTCGGCCACCGGGGAGCTGTTTTTT.

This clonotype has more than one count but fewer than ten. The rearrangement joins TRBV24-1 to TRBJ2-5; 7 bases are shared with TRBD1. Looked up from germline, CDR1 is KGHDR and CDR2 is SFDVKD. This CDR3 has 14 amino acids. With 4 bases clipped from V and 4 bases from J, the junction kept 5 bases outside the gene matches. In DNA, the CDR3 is TGTGCCACCAGTGAGGGGACAGCTCGAGAGACCCAGTACTTC. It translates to CATSEGTARETQYF.

The CDR3 sequence: CASRPLGQGDRDTQYF. CDR3 nucleotide sequence: TGTGCCAGCAGGCCCCTCGGACAGGGGGATCGGGATACGCAGTATTTT. The V and J genes are TRBV6-2 or TRBV6-3 and TRBJ2-3, with 10 bases lining up with TRBD1. Unmatched junction bases numbered 12, after V lost 6 bases and J lost 6 bases. Germline V lookup: CDR1 MNHEY, CDR2 SVGEGT. The CDR3 has 16 residues.

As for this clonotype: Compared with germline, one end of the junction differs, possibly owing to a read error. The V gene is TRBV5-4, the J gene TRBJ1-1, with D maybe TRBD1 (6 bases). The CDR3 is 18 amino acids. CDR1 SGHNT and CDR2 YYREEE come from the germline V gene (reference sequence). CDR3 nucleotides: TGTGCCGGCAGCTTGGTAGGGGGGGGGCTTCGACGGAACACTGAAGCTTTCTTT. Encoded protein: CAGSLVGGGLRRNTEAFF.

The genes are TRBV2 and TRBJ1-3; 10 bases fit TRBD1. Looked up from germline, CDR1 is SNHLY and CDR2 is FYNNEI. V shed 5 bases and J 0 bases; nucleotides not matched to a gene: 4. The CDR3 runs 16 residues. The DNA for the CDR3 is TGTGCCAGCAGTCGACAGGGGGCGAGCTCTGGAAACACCATATATTTT. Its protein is CASSRQGASSGNTIYF.

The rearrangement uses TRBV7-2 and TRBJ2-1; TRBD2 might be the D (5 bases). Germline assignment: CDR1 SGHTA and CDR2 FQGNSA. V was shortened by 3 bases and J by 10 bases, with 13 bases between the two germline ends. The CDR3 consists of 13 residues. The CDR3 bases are TGTGCCAGCAGCTTGGCTACTAGAAGGGAGCAGTTCTTC. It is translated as CASSLATRREQFF.

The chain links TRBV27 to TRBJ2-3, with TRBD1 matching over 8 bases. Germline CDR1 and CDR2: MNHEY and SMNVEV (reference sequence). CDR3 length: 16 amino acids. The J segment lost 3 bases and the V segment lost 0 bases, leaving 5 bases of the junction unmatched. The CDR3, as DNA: TGTGCCAGCAGTTTATCGGGGGACAGGCGGACAGATACGCAGTATTTT. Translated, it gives CASSLSGDRRTDTQYF.

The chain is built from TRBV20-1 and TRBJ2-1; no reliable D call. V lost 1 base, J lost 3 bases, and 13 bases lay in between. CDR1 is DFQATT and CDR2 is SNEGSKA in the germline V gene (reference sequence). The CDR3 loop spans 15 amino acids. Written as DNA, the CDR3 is TGCAGTGCTAGAGGGGCTCAGAAAATCTACAATGAGCAGTTCTTC. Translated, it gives CSARGAQKIYNEQFF.

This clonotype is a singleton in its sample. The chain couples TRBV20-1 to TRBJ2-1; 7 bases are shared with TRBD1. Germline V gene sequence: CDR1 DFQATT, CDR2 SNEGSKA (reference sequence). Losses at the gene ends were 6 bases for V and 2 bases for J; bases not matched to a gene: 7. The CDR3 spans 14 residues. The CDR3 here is CSATQGVAYNEQFF. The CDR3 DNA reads TGCAGTGCAACCCAGGGGGTGGCCTACAATGAGCAGTTCTTC.

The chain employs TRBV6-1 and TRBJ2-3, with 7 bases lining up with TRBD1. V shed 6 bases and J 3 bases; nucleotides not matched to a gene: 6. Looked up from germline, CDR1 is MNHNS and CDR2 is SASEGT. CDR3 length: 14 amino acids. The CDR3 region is CASSLDRVTDTQYF. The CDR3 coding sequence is TGTGCCAGCAGCCTTGACAGGGTGACAGATACGCAGTATTTT.

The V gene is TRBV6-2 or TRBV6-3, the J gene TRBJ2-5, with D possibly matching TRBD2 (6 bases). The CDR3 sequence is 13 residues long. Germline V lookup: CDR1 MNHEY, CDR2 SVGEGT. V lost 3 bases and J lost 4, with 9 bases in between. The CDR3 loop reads CASSYLGGETQYF. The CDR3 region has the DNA TGTGCCAGCAGTTATCTCGGGGGAGAGACCCAGTACTTC.

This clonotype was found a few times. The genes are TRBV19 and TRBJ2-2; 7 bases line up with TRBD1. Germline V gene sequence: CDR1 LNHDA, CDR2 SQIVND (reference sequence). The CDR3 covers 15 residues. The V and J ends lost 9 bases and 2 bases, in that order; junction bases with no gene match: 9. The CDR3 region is CASRNRGGNTGELFF. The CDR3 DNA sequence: TGTGCCAGCAGGAACAGGGGCGGTAACACCGGGGAGCTGTTTTTT.

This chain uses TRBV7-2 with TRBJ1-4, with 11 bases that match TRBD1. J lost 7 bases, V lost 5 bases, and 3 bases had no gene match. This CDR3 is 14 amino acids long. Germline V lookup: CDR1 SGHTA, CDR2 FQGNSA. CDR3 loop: CASSPGQGVEKLFF. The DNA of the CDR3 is TGTGCCAGCAGCCCGGGACAGGGGGTTGAAAAACTGTTTTTT.

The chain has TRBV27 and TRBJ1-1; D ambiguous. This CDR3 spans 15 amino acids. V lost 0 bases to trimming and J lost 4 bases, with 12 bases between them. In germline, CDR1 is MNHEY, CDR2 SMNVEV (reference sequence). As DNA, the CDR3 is TGTGCCAGCAGTTTATCGAGAGCAGGAGGCACTGAAGCTTTCTTT. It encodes CASSLSRAGGTEAFF.

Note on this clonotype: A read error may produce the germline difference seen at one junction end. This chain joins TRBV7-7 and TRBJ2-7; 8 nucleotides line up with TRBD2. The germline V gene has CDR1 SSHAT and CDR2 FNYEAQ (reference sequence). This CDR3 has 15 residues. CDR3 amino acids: CASSLASGGGYEQYF. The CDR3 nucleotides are TGTGCTAGCAGCTTAGCGAGCGGGGGCGGGTACGAGCAGTACTTC. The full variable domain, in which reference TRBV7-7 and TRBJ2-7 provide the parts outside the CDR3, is GAGVSQSPRYKVTKRGQDVTLRCDPISSHATLYWYQQALGQGPEFLTYFNYEAQPDKSGLPSDRFSAERPEGSISTLTIQRTEQRDSAMYRCASSLASGGGYEQYFGPGTRLTVT.

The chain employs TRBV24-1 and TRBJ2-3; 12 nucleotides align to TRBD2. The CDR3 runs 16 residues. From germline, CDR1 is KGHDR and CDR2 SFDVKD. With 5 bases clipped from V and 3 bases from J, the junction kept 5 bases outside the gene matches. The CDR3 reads CATSGLTSGRTDTQYF. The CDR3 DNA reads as TGTGCCACCAGTGGATTGACTAGCGGGAGAACAGATACGCAGTATTTT.

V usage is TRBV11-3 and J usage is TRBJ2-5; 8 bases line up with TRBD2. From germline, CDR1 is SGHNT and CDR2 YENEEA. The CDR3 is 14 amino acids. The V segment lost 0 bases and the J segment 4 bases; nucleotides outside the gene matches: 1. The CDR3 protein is CASSLETSAETQYF. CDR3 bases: TGTGCCAGCAGCTTAGAGACTAGCGCAGAGACCCAGTACTTC.

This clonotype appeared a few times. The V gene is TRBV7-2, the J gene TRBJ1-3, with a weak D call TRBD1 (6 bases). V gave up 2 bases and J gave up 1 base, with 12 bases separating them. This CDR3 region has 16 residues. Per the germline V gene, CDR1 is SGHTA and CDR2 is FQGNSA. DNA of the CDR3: TGTGCCAGCAGCTTATTCCCCCAGGGGTCTGGAAACACCATATATTTT. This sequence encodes CASSLFPQGSGNTIYF.